The 22 T cell receptor beta chains below come from one sample, sequenced in a study of blood T cell repertoires in COVID-19. Profiling relied on immunoSEQ multiplex PCR, and the TCRdb table lists in-frame clones only, not all of them. The data show some 150,000 clones, 88% seen once. What was sequenced was peripheral blood. The receptors come from a woman in her sixties or seventies with acute or convalescent COVID-19.

The chain is built from TRBV5-1 and TRBJ2-1, with 7 nucleotides matching TRBD2. The V gene's germline CDR1 is SGHRS and CDR2 YFSETQ. The length of the CDR3 is 17 residues. J lost 0 bases, V lost 3 bases, and 9 bases had no gene match. CDR3 sequence: CASSWGRGGSSYNEQFF. The CDR3 nucleotides are TGCGCCAGCAGCTGGGGACGCGGGGGAAGCTCCTACAATGAGCAGTTCTTC.

The genes are TRBV4-2 and TRBJ1-4, with no clear D. This CDR3 has 16 residues. CDR1 and CDR2 (germline): LGHNA, YNFKEQ. V was clipped by 0 bases and J by 2 bases, with 10 bases between them. CDR3 in DNA: TGTGCCAGCAGCCAAGACGGCGGAAAGACTAATGAAAAACTGTTTTTT. Translated: CASSQDGGKTNEKLFF.

Of note for this clone: The same CDR3 can be traced to other DNA sequences in this sample. This chain connects TRBV18 to TRBJ1-1; D may be TRBD1 (6 bases). Trimming left V 7 bases short and J 1 base short, with 13 bases between. Germline lookup yields CDR1 KGHSH and CDR2 LQKENI. The CDR3 consists of 14 residues. The CDR3 coding sequence is TGTGCCAGCTTATTGGACAGTCAGAACACTGAAGCTTTCTTT. This encodes CASLLDSQNTEAFF.

CDR3 nucleotide sequence: TGTGCCAGCAGCTGGGGAGCGGGGGTAAACACCGGGGAGCTGTTTTTT. It yields the protein CASSWGAGVNTGELFF. The chain carries TRBV7-9 and TRBJ2-2, with 8 bases matching TRBD2. Looked up from germline, CDR1 is SEHNR and CDR2 is FQNEAQ (reference sequence). The junction had 6 bases not matched to a gene; V was cut back by 4 bases and J by 2 bases. CDR3 size: 16 residues.

The chain has TRBV19 and TRBJ2-5, with 7 bases aligning to TRBD1. The J segment lost 1 base and the V segment lost 8 bases, leaving 4 bases of the junction unmatched. Germline assignment: CDR1 LNHDA and CDR2 SQIVND (reference sequence). The CDR3 covers 13 residues. The CDR3 sequence: CASRHRGQETQYF. The CDR3 coding sequence is TGTGCCAGTCGGCACAGGGGCCAAGAGACCCAGTACTTC.

The genes are TRBV30 and TRBJ1-2, with 8 nucleotides matching TRBD1. The junction had 5 bases not matched to a gene; V was cut back by 4 bases and J by 7 bases. Germline loops: CDR1 GTSNPN, CDR2 SVGIG (reference sequence). The CDR3 covers 12 residues. The CDR3 region has the DNA TGTGCCTGGACCAGGGGGCAAGGTGGCTACACCTTC. Its translation: CAWTRGQGGYTF.

The V and J genes are TRBV7-9 and TRBJ1-2; 7 nucleotides agree with TRBD1. Looked up from germline, CDR1 is SEHNR and CDR2 is FQNEAQ (reference sequence). The trim removed 7 bases at V and 6 bases at J, leaving 8 bases unmatched. CDR3 length: 13 residues. CDR3 DNA: TGTGCCAGCAACCCACAGGGGACGGATGGCTACACCTTC. This codes for CASNPQGTDGYTF.

This chain connects TRBV7-3 to TRBJ1-2; 10 bases line up with TRBD1. The CDR3 has 18 amino acids. Germline-derived CDR1 and CDR2 are SGHTA and FQGTGA. V lost 2 bases to trimming and J lost 2 bases; unmatched junction nucleotides: 11. CDR3: CASSLPWTGGFRNYGYTF. The CDR3 DNA is TGTGCCAGCAGCTTACCCTGGACAGGGGGGTTTAGGAACTATGGCTACACCTTC.

The CDR3 sequence: CAWRAGLAGTNEQFF. The CDR3 DNA sequence: TGTGCCTGGAGGGCCGGACTAGCGGGGACGAATGAGCAGTTCTTC. The genes are TRBV30 and TRBJ2-1, with 12 bases lining up with TRBD2. CDR1 is GTSNPN and CDR2 is SVGIG in the germline V gene (reference sequence). This CDR3 contains 15 residues. The J segment lost 7 bases and the V segment lost 3 bases, leaving 7 bases of the junction unmatched.

This chain joins TRBV19 and TRBJ2-1, with D possibly being TRBD1 (5 bases). CDR3 length: 14 residues. Per germline, CDR1 LNHDA and CDR2 SQIVND (reference sequence). V shed 9 bases and J shed 7 bases, with 19 bases lying between them. CDR3 DNA sequence: TGTGCCAGCGGTAGGGGAAGAACACTTAATGAGCAGTTCTTC. Its translation is CASGRGRTLNEQFF.

This chain connects TRBV6-4 to TRBJ1-5; a weak D match, TRBD1 (6 bases). This CDR3 has 14 amino acids. Trimming removed 3 bases from V and 7 bases from J, with 13 bases in between. The germline CDR1 and CDR2 sequences are MRHNA and SNTAGT. This CDR3 reads CASSEDSGGQPQHF. CDR3 sequence (DNA): TGTGCCAGCAGTGAGGACAGTGGAGGACAGCCCCAGCATTTT.

The genes are TRBV27 and TRBJ1-5; 8 bases line up with TRBD1. The CDR3 is 15 residues long. From germline, CDR1 is MNHEY and CDR2 SMNVEV (reference sequence). V dropped 5 bases and J dropped 0; count of bases not matched to a gene: 3. CDR3 in DNA: TGTGCCAGCAGTATTCAGGGGGCTAGCAATCAGCCCCAGCATTTT. It is translated as CASSIQGASNQPQHF.

The rearrangement joins TRBV5-1 to TRBJ1-2; D may be TRBD1 (6 bases). V gave up 4 bases and J gave up 6 bases, with 16 bases separating them. The CDR3 spans 14 residues. The germline CDR1 and CDR2 sequences are SGHRS and YFSETQ. In nucleotides, the CDR3 is TGCGCCAGCAGCGATTCGCAGGGGCGCGATGGCTACACCTTC. Translated, it gives CASSDSQGRDGYTF.

The chain links TRBV5-1 to TRBJ2-5; D is possibly TRBD1 (6 bases). The CDR3 is 15 amino acids. Deletions cut 2 bases from V and 5 bases from J, with 16 bases between. Germline CDR1 and CDR2: SGHRS and YFSETQ. CDR3 sequence: CASSLNNRVGETQYF. The CDR3 coding sequence is TGCGCCAGCAGCTTAAATAACAGGGTCGGGGAGACCCAGTACTTC.

This chain links TRBV6-6 with TRBJ2-5; 8 bases align to TRBD2. The length of the CDR3 is 14 residues. V gave up 8 bases and J gave up 6 bases; unmatched junction bases: 11. Germline CDR1 is MNHNY and CDR2 is SVGAGI (reference sequence). CDR3 DNA sequence: TGTGCCAGCGGAAGCGGGGGCGTTCAAAAGACCCAGTACTTC. It yields the protein CASGSGGVQKTQYF.

The chain joins TRBV30 to TRBJ2-7; the D gene is possibly TRBD2 (7 bases). V lost 3 bases and J 2 bases, leaving 11 bases between the germline ends. The CDR3 is 13 amino acids. From germline, CDR1 is GTSNPN and CDR2 SVGIG (reference sequence). CDR3 residues: CAWSGGLPYEQYF. The DNA of the CDR3 is TGTGCCTGGAGCGGGGGGCTCCCCTACGAGCAGTACTTC.

The chain links TRBV6-1 to TRBJ1-2; 9 nucleotides match TRBD1. The CDR3 is 15 residues long. V lost 3 bases and J lost 4; bases outside the gene matches: 6. From germline, CDR1 is MNHNS and CDR2 SASEGT. In DNA form, the CDR3 reads TGTGCCAGCAGTGAGGGGACAGGGTACGTCTATGGCTACACCTTC. Translation gives CASSEGTGYVYGYTF.

CDR3: CASSLDRNYGYTF. The CDR3 DNA sequence: TGTGCCAGCAGTTTGGACAGAAACTATGGCTACACCTTC. The rearrangement uses TRBV6-2 or TRBV6-3 and TRBJ1-2, with D tentatively TRBD1 (6 bases). Germline values: CDR1 MNHEY, CDR2 SVGEGT. This CDR3 is built from 13 residues. Trimming left V 4 bases short and J 2 bases short, with 8 bases between.

J is TRBJ1-4 and V is TRBV6-1, with 8 positions matching TRBD1. Germline V lookup: CDR1 MNHNS, CDR2 SASEGT. This CDR3 has 16 amino acids. V shed 4 bases and J 3 bases; nucleotides not matched to a gene: 7. The CDR3 protein is CASSVWGGQANEKLFF. The CDR3 DNA sequence: TGTGCCAGCAGTGTTTGGGGGGGACAGGCTAATGAAAAACTGTTTTTT.

The CDR3 spells CASSLDREVGGYTF. Written as DNA, the CDR3 is TGTGCCAGCAGCCTGGACAGGGAGGTGGGTGGCTACACCTTC. The chain joins TRBV7-2 to TRBJ1-2; 8 bases match TRBD1. The CDR3 contains 14 residues. Germline CDR1 and CDR2: SGHTA and FQGNSA. V dropped 5 bases and J dropped 7; count of bases not matched to a gene: 9.

This clone is a singleton in its sample. This sequence joins TRBV21-1 and TRBJ1-5. TRBV21-1 is a pseudogene segment. The CDR3 totals 16 residues. CDR3 sequence: CASSSLLGGSNQPQHF. The CDR3 bases are TGTGCCAGCAGCAGCCTTTTGGGGGGTAGCAATCAGCCCCAGCATTTT.

This chain joins TRBV28 and TRBJ1-2; D ambiguous. The CDR3 loop spans 13 amino acids. Trimming took off 6 bases at V and 6 bases at J, with 14 bases between the two ends. Looked up from germline, CDR1 is MDHEN and CDR2 is SYDVKM. DNA for the CDR3: TGTGCCAGCAGGCCCGGGAGGTTTAATGGCTACACCTTC. Protein: CASRPGRFNGYTF.